This T cell receptor (beta chain) was recorded in a study of T cell responses to AZD1222 COVID-19 vaccine. Study-wide results and caveats: At baseline, just five or six AZD1222 recipients tested seropositive.

Clones were sequenced by immunoSEQ multiplex PCR, and TCRdb holds only the in-frame ones, with some missing. This sample has around 100,000 clones, with about 90% found just once. From germline, CDR1 is MDHEN and CDR2 SYDVKM. CDR3 size: 15 residues. V lost 6 bases, J lost 3 bases, and 17 bases lay in between. As concerns this clone: Antigen specificity is unknown.

This chain joins TRBV28 and TRBJ1-2; no definite D call. This clonotype was sampled from an adult in good health. Source: peripheral blood, taken on day 0 of MenACWY control vaccination. CDR3 residues: CASRPPGVGDYGYTF. CDR3 bases: TGTGCCAGCAGGCCCCCCGGTGTGGGCGACTATGGCTACACCTTC.